Listed here are 6 T cell receptor beta chains from one sample, sequenced in a study of blood T cell repertoires in COVID-19. Measured with immunoSEQ multiplex PCR; TCRdb has only the in-frame clones, and not every one. The sample has about 230,000 clones, around 84% seen once. The sample consisted of PBMCs or T cells enriched from blood (not recorded which). The receptors shown here come from a man aged 18 to 35 who had recovered from COVID-19.

This rearrangement joins TRBV19 to TRBJ1-2; 8 bases are shared with TRBD1. V dropped 6 bases and J dropped 7; count of bases not matched to a gene: 10. This CDR3 is built from 14 residues. Germline CDR1 LNHDA, CDR2 SQIVND (reference sequence). DNA of the CDR3: TGTGCCAGTAGCACAGGGGGTGGGATCGGTGGCTACACCTTC. Its translation is CASSTGGGIGGYTF.

This chain links TRBV5-1 with TRBJ2-2, with TRBD2 matching over 8 bases. The CDR3 covers 17 residues. V was clipped by 0 bases and J by 4 bases; unmatched bases: 8. CDR1 and CDR2 from the germline V gene are SGHRS and YFSETQ. Here the CDR3 reads CASSLARGGSFTGELFF. The CDR3 DNA sequence: TGCGCCAGCAGCTTGGCACGGGGGGGCTCTTTCACCGGGGAGCTGTTTTTT.

J is TRBJ1-6 and V is TRBV28, with 7 positions matching TRBD1. The CDR3 contains 15 residues. The J segment lost 9 bases and the V segment lost 6 bases, leaving 11 bases of the junction unmatched. Germline values: CDR1 MDHEN, CDR2 SYDVKM. CDR3 in amino acids: CASSRDRVRGSPLHF. The DNA for the CDR3 is TGTGCCAGCAGCCGAGACAGGGTGCGGGGTTCACCCCTCCACTTT.

The chain couples TRBV2 to TRBJ1-5; D is unclear. Trimming took 6 bases from V and 9 from J, leaving 18 bases between them. Germline loops: CDR1 SNHLY, CDR2 FYNNEI. CDR3 length: 14 residues. CDR3 protein: CASRKRAPRSPQHF. CDR3 coding DNA: TGTGCCAGCAGAAAGCGGGCTCCTCGATCGCCCCAGCATTTT.

This chain joins TRBV7-9 and TRBJ2-7, with 7 bases that match TRBD2. CDR3 size: 16 residues. The germline gives CDR1 SEHNR, CDR2 FQNEAQ (reference sequence). V lost 5 bases to trimming and J lost 2 bases; unmatched junction nucleotides: 12. The CDR3 DNA sequence: TGTGCCAGCAGCAAGGGCGCGGGGGAGGCCACCTACGAGCAGTACTTC. It codes for CASSKGAGEATYEQYF.

The chain is built from TRBV19 and TRBJ2-3, with TRBD1 identical over 7 bases. V lost 3 bases, J lost 4 bases, and 7 bases stayed unmatched. CDR3 size: 15 residues. Germline CDR1 LNHDA, CDR2 SQIVND (reference sequence). The CDR3 here is CASSMIQGSADTQYF. In DNA, the CDR3 is TGTGCCAGTAGTATGATACAGGGGTCCGCAGATACGCAGTATTTT.